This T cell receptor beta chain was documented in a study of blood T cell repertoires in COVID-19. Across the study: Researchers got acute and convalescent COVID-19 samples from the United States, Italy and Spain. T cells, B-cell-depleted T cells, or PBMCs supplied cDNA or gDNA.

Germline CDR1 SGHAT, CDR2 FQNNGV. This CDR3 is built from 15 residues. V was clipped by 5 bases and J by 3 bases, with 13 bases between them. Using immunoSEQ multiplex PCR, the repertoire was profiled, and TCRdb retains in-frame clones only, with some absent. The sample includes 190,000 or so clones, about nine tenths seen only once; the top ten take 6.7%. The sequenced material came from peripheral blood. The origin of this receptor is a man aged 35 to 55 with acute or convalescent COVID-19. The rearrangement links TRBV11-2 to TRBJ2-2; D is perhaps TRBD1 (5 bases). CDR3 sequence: CASSPYRPDTGELFF. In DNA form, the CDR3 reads TGTGCCAGCAGCCCATACAGGCCCGACACCGGGGAGCTGTTTTTT.